The source of this T cell receptor beta chain is a study of T cells expressing NK-cell markers. The wider study: The authors derived TCR beta repertoires from sorted CD3+CD56+NKG2C+, CD3+CD56+NKG2C- and CD3+CD56-NKG2C+ T cells.

Germline assignment: CDR1 SGHTA and CDR2 FQGNSA. The CDR3 contains 15 residues. Scientists made TCR beta cDNA using 5'RACE template switching with UMIs. Reprocessing the 5' RACE reads, TCRdb reports a single entry for every CDR3 protein and omits DNA. This table lists about 160,000 distinct CDR3 sequences. The clonotype comes from a man aged 18-70 years in good health. This sequence joins TRBV7-2 and TRBJ2-7; without DNA, the TCRdb call of TRBD1 cannot be checked. The sequenced sample consisted of blood T cells: a sorted CD56 or NKG2C T cell subset, CD4+ or CD8+ T cells, or bulk PBMC T cells (not recorded which). CDR3 protein: CASSSGGAIIYEQYF.